The 5 T cell receptor beta chains below come from one sample, sequenced in a study of cytomegalovirus exposure and HLA in healthy donors. PCR employed 60 Vbeta and 13 Jbeta primers. Sequencing was performed with immunoSEQ multiplex PCR; in TCRdb, only in-frame clones are kept and a portion is missing. Its clone listing holds under 70,000 clones. What was sequenced was PBMCs. The receptor source for this set is a man aged 50-60 years in good health and CMV-seropositive.

The chain recombines TRBV10-2 with TRBJ1-1, with a tentative D call TRBD1 (5 bases). CDR1 is WSHSY and CDR2 is SAAADI in the germline V gene. V lost 3 bases, J lost 8 bases, and 16 bases lay in between. This CDR3 comprises 14 residues. CDR3 DNA: TGCGCCAGCAGTGACGGGGGAACAATATCCGAAGCTTTCTTT. Encoded protein: CASSDGGTISEAFF.

This sequence joins TRBV7-9 and TRBJ2-1; 8 nucleotides line up with TRBD2. From germline, CDR1 is SEHNR and CDR2 FQNEAQ (reference sequence). The CDR3 is 16 residues long. Trimming cost V 2 bases and J 5 bases; bases outside gene matches: 8. CDR3 bases: TGTGCCAGCAGCTTAAGTGGGACTAGAAATCACAATGAGCAGTTCTTC. Residues: CASSLSGTRNHNEQFF.

This sequence joins TRBV5-1 and TRBJ1-3; D possibly corresponds to TRBD1 (5 bases). CDR1 is SGHRS, CDR2 YFSETQ, per germline. V dropped 0 bases and J dropped 4 bases, with 11 bases sitting between them. This CDR3 region has 15 residues. The chain's CDR3 is CASSLGGRQGNTIYF. For the CDR3, the DNA is TGCGCCAGCAGCTTGGGGGGCCGACAGGGAAACACCATATATTTT. Looking up the rest from reference TRBV5-1 and TRBJ1-3 gives the full variable domain: KAGVTQTPRYLIKTRGQQVTLSCSPISGHRSVSWYQQTPGQGLQFLFEYFSETQRNKGNFPGRFSGRQFSNSRSEMNVSTLELGDSALYLCASSLGGRQGNTIYFGEGSWLTVV.

CDR3 residues: CASSVAHERQQFF. In DNA, the CDR3 is TGTGCCAGCAGCGTAGCTCATGAGCGGCAGCAGTTCTTC. The chain joins TRBV9 to TRBJ2-1, with D perhaps matching TRBD2 (5 bases). The CDR3 consists of 13 residues. Per germline, CDR1 SGDLS and CDR2 YYNGEE. Trimming removed 0 bases at V and 11 bases at J, with 12 bases between.

The V gene is TRBV15, the J gene TRBJ2-3; 9 bases agree with TRBD2. Germline V lookup: CDR1 LNHNV, CDR2 YYDKDF (reference sequence). V trimming: 0 bases; J trimming: 2 bases; junction bases outside the gene matches: 3. The CDR3 has 16 amino acids. CDR3 amino acids: CATSRDRLAVTDTQYF. CDR3 coding DNA: TGTGCCACCAGCAGAGATCGACTAGCGGTCACAGATACGCAGTATTTT.